One sample yielded the 5 T cell receptor beta chains listed below, sequenced in a study of T cell repertoires in cytomegalovirus infection. MiXCR, run by TCRdb on the reads, gives a single entry per CDR3 protein. Seen here are around 270,000 distinct CDR3 sequences, roughly 10% observed once, and the top ten hold over 13%. Sequencing input: PBMCs. All receptors derive from a human donor in good health (CMV status not recorded). Some clones in this sample may be carry-over from other donors' samples.

This clonotype was observed a handful of times. This chain links TRBV11-2 with TRBJ2-5; 7 bases align to TRBD1. The V segment lost 3 bases and the J segment 6 bases; nucleotides outside the gene matches: 10. From germline, CDR1 is SGHAT and CDR2 FQNNGV. The CDR3 runs 15 residues. As DNA, the CDR3 is TGTGCCAGCAGCTTGGGGTGGCAAGGGGGCAAGACCCAGTACTTC. It specifies CASSLGWQGGKTQYF.

This chain uses TRBV6-2 or TRBV6-3 with TRBJ1-1, with TRBD1 as a possible D gene (5 bases). Germline-derived CDR1 and CDR2 are MNHEY and SVGEGT. V was cut by 7 bases and J by 0 bases, with 21 bases left in between. The CDR3 is 17 amino acids. CDR3 protein: CASNILGALGMNTEAFF. CDR3 coding DNA: TGTGCCAGCAACATTCTCGGGGCGTTGGGGATGAACACTGAAGCTTTCTTT.

This clonotype was counted ten times or more. The V gene is TRBV7-7, the J gene TRBJ2-5; perhaps TRBD2 as D (6 bases). V lost 2 bases and J lost 2, with 12 bases in between. The CDR3 length is 15 residues. Germline CDR1 and CDR2: SSHAT and FNYEAQ (reference sequence). The CDR3, as DNA: TGTGCCAGCAGCTTATTAGAGGGGACTCAAGAGACCCAGTACTTC. Encoded protein: CASSLLEGTQETQYF.

There are many counts of this clonotype. This chain links TRBV7-8 with TRBJ2-2, with TRBD2 identical over 7 bases. CDR1 and CDR2 from the germline V gene are SGHVS and FQNEAQ. The ends lost 1 base at V and 6 bases at J; junction bases unmatched: 5. The length of the CDR3 is 15 residues. The CDR3 spells CASSLGWDYSGELFF. The DNA for the CDR3 is TGTGCCAGCAGCTTAGGATGGGACTATTCCGGGGAGCTGTTTTTT.

This clonotype was picked up many times. The chain combines TRBV4-1 with TRBJ2-2; D possibly corresponds to TRBD2 (6 bases). CDR1 is MGHRA and CDR2 is YSYEKL in the germline V gene. The CDR3 sequence is 14 residues long. V was pared by 3 bases and J by 5 bases, with 10 bases between. In nucleotides, the CDR3 is TGCGCCAGCAGCCAGGGGGGTTGGACCGGGGAGCTGTTTTTT. Translating gives CASSQGGWTGELFF.